This T cell receptor (beta chain) was recorded in a study of graft-versus-host responses after intestinal transplantation. Across the study: Recipients obtained multivisceral, liver-intestinal, or isolated intestinal transplants. All of the recipients had induction that used anti-thymocyte globulin, then tacrolimus and steroids for approximately 3 years.

Clones were read by immunoSEQ multiplex PCR, and TCRdb kept only the in-frame ones, dropping some. The data hold roughly 13,000 clones, with 30% to 35% observed a single time. The CDR3 spans 15 residues. Germline V gene lookup returns CDR1 SGDLS and CDR2 YYNGEE. Trimming cost V 0 bases and J 5 bases, with 14 bases left between them. After mixed lymphocyte reaction, dividing CD4+ and CD8+ responder T cells were sorted. Material: alloreactive CD4+ T cells from a mixed lymphocyte reaction culture, obtained before intestinal transplant. As to subset: CFSE-low proliferating T cells sorted from approximately 6-day pre-transplant mixed lymphocyte reaction (GvH or HvG direction). This chain joins TRBV9 and TRBJ2-5; D unresolved. This receptor was taken from a human patient who received an intestinal transplant. CDR3 amino acids: CASSVGGRVWETQYF. The CDR3 DNA is TGTGCCAGCAGCGTAGGGGGAAGGGTTTGGGAGACCCAGTACTTC.